Reported below is one T cell receptor (beta chain). These data belong to a study of blood T cell repertoires in COVID-19. Trimming took 1 base from V and 7 from J; bases not matched to a gene: 2. The CDR3 runs 14 residues. Germline lookup yields CDR1 SEHNR and CDR2 FQNEAQ (reference sequence). The assay was immunoSEQ multiplex PCR, and TCRdb's table has in-frame clones only and misses some. This sample has some 70,000 clones, with approximately 88% found just once. The sequence derives from a human donor in a cohort sampled during active COVID-19. The sequencing input was peripheral blood. The gene calls are TRBV7-9 and TRBJ2-1; 9 bases are a match to TRBD2. CDR3 amino acids: CASSLGAGGNEQFF. DNA for the CDR3: TGTGCCAGCAGCTTAGGGGCGGGAGGGAATGAGCAGTTCTTC.